This entry concerns a single TCR beta chain. The antigen is not known. Using constant-segment primers, 5'RACE produced TCR alpha and TCR beta cDNA libraries carrying sample barcodes and UMIs. TCRdb passed the 5' RACE reads through MiXCR, listing each CDR3 protein once. Of 550,000 to 700,000 distinct CDR3 sequences detected, roughly a sixth appear once; the ten largest clones hold less than 10%. Unmatched junction bases numbered 19, after V lost 5 bases and J lost 0 bases. CDR1 is SEHNR, CDR2 FQNEAQ, per germline (reference sequence). The CDR3 is made up of 21 amino acids. This record comes from a study of T-cell memory formation after mild COVID-19. Findings and limits, study-wide: CD4+ contracting clones were mainly CM and EM; CD8+ ones, EMRA. Clones shrinking between day 15 and 85 showed a balanced CD4/CD8 split, and those that grew later tilted toward CD4+. Pre-infection memory showed some responding clones, and this suggested that cross-reactive memory joined.

J is TRBJ1-6 and V is TRBV7-9, with 7 bases aligning to TRBD1. The sequence was obtained from an adult woman who had mild COVID-19 (a few samples of this study predate the infection). Cell type and time point are not known. Sequencing was done on a sample of PBMCs or a T cell subset sorted from them (not recorded which). The CDR3: CASSVLRDSGSRSSYNSPLHF. The DNA for the CDR3 is TGTGCCAGCAGCGTCTTAAGGGACAGTGGGTCCCGGAGCTCCTATAATTCACCCCTCCACTTT. The complete variable domain, with remaining parts taken from reference TRBV7-9 and TRBJ1-6, reads DTGVSQNPRHKITKRGQNVTFRCDPISEHNRLYWYRQTLGQGPEFLTYFQNEAQLEKSRLLSDRFSAERPKGSFSTLEIQRTEQGDSAMYLCASSVLRDSGSRSSYNSPLHFGNGTRLTVT.